This T cell receptor (beta chain) was retrieved from a study of identical twins. With 3 bases clipped from V and 3 bases from J, the junction kept 8 bases outside the gene matches. Germline-derived CDR1 and CDR2 are SGHKS and YYEKEE (reference sequence). The CDR3 consists of 15 residues. TCRdb re-called the 5' RACE reads with MiXCR, one entry per CDR3 protein. The table has around 670,000 distinct CDR3 sequences, 5.5% to 6.5% seen once. This clonotype originated in a man in his late teens or twenties in good health. Sequencing used naive T cells sorted from blood. The chain uses TRBV5-5 and TRBJ2-7, with 8 bases that match TRBD1. The CDR3 DNA reads TGTGCCAGCAGCTCTGGACAGGGAGTCGTCTACGAGCAGTACTTC. Translating it yields CASSSGQGVVYEQYF. The whole variable domain, filled in from reference TRBV5-5 and TRBJ2-7, reads DAGVTQSPTHLIKTRGQQVTLRCSPISGHKSVSWYQQVLGQGPQFIFQYYEKEERGRGNFPDRFSARQFPNYSSELNVNALLLGDSALYLCASSSGQGVVYEQYFGPGTRLTVT.